These 27 T cell receptor beta chains share one sample of origin, sequenced in a study of CD8 T cells in ankylosing spondylitis. One entry per CDR3 protein, called by TCRdb with MiXCR from the 5' RACE reads. This table holds some 200,000 distinct CDR3 sequences, over 10% found once. Sequencing used blood, either unsorted or a sorted T cell fraction (not recorded which). The receptors shown here come from a male donor with ankylosing spondylitis or in good health (not recorded which).

This clonotype was counted a few times. V is TRBV20-1 and J is TRBJ2-3; D is unclear. Germline lookup yields CDR1 DFQATT and CDR2 SNEGSKA (reference sequence). Deletions cut 0 bases from V and 6 bases from J, with 4 bases between. The CDR3 loop spans 11 amino acids. The DNA for the CDR3 is TGCAGTGCTAGAGAGGTGGATACGCAGTATTTT. It translates to CSAREVDTQYF.

This clonotype has only a few counts. This sequence joins TRBV11-2 and TRBJ2-3, with D possibly being TRBD1 (6 bases). The CDR3 is 12 amino acids. The V gene's germline CDR1 is SGHAT and CDR2 FQNNGV. Trimming took 4 bases from V and 9 from J, leaving 11 bases between them. CDR3 nucleotides: TGTGCCAGCAGCTCAATACAGGGCACGCAGTATTTT. Its protein is CASSSIQGTQYF. Full variable domain (rest looked up from reference TRBV11-2 and TRBJ2-3): EAGVAQSPRYKIIEKRQSVAFWCNPISGHATLYWYQQILGQGPKLLIQFQNNGVVDDSQLPKDRFSAERLKGVDSTLKIQPAKLEDSAVYLCASSSIQGTQYFGPGTRLTVL.

This sequence joins TRBV20-1 and TRBJ1-1; no clear D. V lost 0 bases and J lost 7, with 12 bases in between. The CDR3 is 13 residues long. The germline V gene encodes CDR1 DFQATT and CDR2 SNEGSKA (reference sequence). Here the CDR3 DNA reads TGCAGTGCTAGAGATCGAACGGGCGGTGAAGCTTTCTTT. It encodes CSARDRTGGEAFF.

This clonotype was detected many times. The chain couples TRBV30 to TRBJ2-4; 9 bases align to TRBD2. The CDR3 is 16 residues long. The junction had 6 bases not matched to a gene; V was cut back by 0 bases and J by 3 bases. Germline V gene sequence: CDR1 GTSNPN, CDR2 SVGIG (reference sequence). This CDR3 reads CAWSVPASGDKNIQYF. For the CDR3, the DNA is TGTGCCTGGAGTGTACCCGCTAGCGGGGACAAAAACATTCAGTACTTC.

This clonotype was detected a few times. V is TRBV5-5 and J is TRBJ2-1, with D possibly called TRBD1 or TRBD2 (5 bases each). The germline CDR1 and CDR2 sequences are SGHKS and YYEKEE (reference sequence). V was cut by 0 bases and J by 6 bases, with 13 bases left in between. CDR3 size: 15 residues. CDR3 protein: CASSLEDWGSNEQFF. The CDR3 nucleotides read TGTGCCAGCAGCTTGGAGGATTGGGGGTCCAATGAGCAGTTCTTC.

This clonotype turned up a few times. The gene calls are TRBV5-6 and TRBJ2-6, with 10 bases matching TRBD2. The CDR3 is 19 residues long. Unmatched junction bases numbered 8, after V lost 2 bases and J lost 0 bases. Germline CDR1 SGHDT, CDR2 YYEEEE. The CDR3 here is CASSFPPTSGDSGANVLTF. The CDR3 DNA reads TGTGCCAGCAGCTTCCCACCCACTAGCGGGGACTCTGGGGCCAACGTCCTGACTTTC.

This clonotype showed up just a few times. J is TRBJ2-1 and V is TRBV6-2 or TRBV6-3, with D hard to call. This CDR3 has 14 amino acids. V lost 0 bases and J 1 base, leaving 4 bases between the germline ends. The V gene's germline CDR1 is MNHEY and CDR2 SVGEGT. This CDR3 reads CASSYSGSYNEQFF. CDR3 sequence (DNA): TGTGCCAGCAGTTACTCTGGGTCCTACAATGAGCAGTTCTTC.

The genes are TRBV27 and TRBJ2-7, with D uncertain. Germline V gene data show CDR1 as MNHEY and CDR2 as SMNVEV (reference sequence). V lost 6 bases, J lost 5 bases, and 14 bases lay in between. This CDR3 spans 13 amino acids. The DNA of the CDR3 is TGTGCCAGCAGACTGACATGGTCCAACGAGCAGTACTTC. Amino acid sequence: CASRLTWSNEQYF.

The chain recombines TRBV7-6 with TRBJ2-2, with D perhaps TRBD1 or TRBD2 (5 bases each). Germline CDR1 reads SGHVS; CDR2 reads FNYEAQ. The CDR3 totals 12 residues. Trimming stripped 1 base from V and 11 bases from J, with 8 bases between. CDR3 residues: CASSLGGEELFF. CDR3 DNA: TGTGCCAGCAGCTTAGGAGGGGAAGAGCTGTTTTTT.

This clonotype showed up just a few times. V and J are TRBV9 and TRBJ1-2; tentative D call: TRBD1 (5 bases). Trimming pared 0 bases from V and 7 bases from J, leaving 13 bases between. The CDR3 has 14 amino acids. In germline, CDR1 is SGDLS, CDR2 YYNGEE. The DNA for the CDR3 is TGTGCCAGCAGCGTAGCTATAGGGGATCGTGGCTACACCTTC. Protein: CASSVAIGDRGYTF.

In this sample, this clonotype turned up many times. The rearrangement links TRBV29-1 to TRBJ2-7; D is perhaps TRBD1 or TRBD2 (5 bases each). Trimming took off 3 bases at V and 6 bases at J, with 21 bases between the two ends. The CDR3 has 15 residues. In germline, CDR1 is SQVTM, CDR2 ANQGSEA. The CDR3 loop is CSVEDWGLGPPEQYF. The DNA for the CDR3 is TGCAGCGTTGAGGACTGGGGATTGGGGCCGCCCGAGCAGTACTTC.

This chain joins TRBV27 and TRBJ1-5, with D hard to call. V lost 6 bases, J lost 3 bases, and 21 bases lay in between. This CDR3 has 17 amino acids. Germline assignment: CDR1 MNHEY and CDR2 SMNVEV (reference sequence). In DNA form, the CDR3 reads TGTGCCAGCAGGGCGTCCGAGGGCGGAGGTGCCAATCAGCCCCAGCATTTT. Its translation: CASRASEGGGANQPQHF.

This clonotype showed up many times. The rearrangement joins TRBV3-1 to TRBJ1-1; D is unclear. CDR3 length: 13 residues. Germline-derived CDR1 and CDR2 are LGHDT and YNNKEL (reference sequence). Trimming left V 0 bases short and J 5 bases short, with 7 bases between. This CDR3 is CASSQDEGTEAFF. For the CDR3, the DNA is TGTGCCAGCAGCCAAGACGAGGGTACTGAAGCTTTCTTT. The variable domain in full, with the rest retrieved from reference TRBV3-1 and TRBJ1-1, is DTAVSQTPKYLVTQMGNDKSIKCEQNLGHDTMYWYKQDSKKFLKIMFSYNNKELIINETVPNRFSPKSPDKAHLNLHINSLELGDSAVYFCASSQDEGTEAFFGQGTRLTVV.

The V and J genes are TRBV5-1 and TRBJ2-1; 14 bases agree with TRBD2. This CDR3 is 17 amino acids long. J lost 4 bases, V lost 4 bases, and 7 bases had no gene match. Germline V gives CDR1 SGHRS, CDR2 YFSETQ. For the CDR3, the DNA is TGCGCCAGCAGCCGGGGACTAGCGGGAGAGGGTTACAATGAGCAGTTCTTC. Its protein product is CASSRGLAGEGYNEQFF. The complete variable domain, with remaining parts taken from reference TRBV5-1 and TRBJ2-1, reads KAGVTQTPRYLIKTRGQQVTLSCSPISGHRSVSWYQQTPGQGLQFLFEYFSETQRNKGNFPGRFSGRQFSNSRSEMNVSTLELGDSALYLCASSRGLAGEGYNEQFFGPGTRLTVL.

The chain uses TRBV5-1 and TRBJ2-7; tentatively, D is TRBD1 or TRBD2 (5 bases each). This CDR3 is built from 15 residues. Germline V gene lookup returns CDR1 SGHRS and CDR2 YFSETQ. The V and J ends lost 4 bases and 2 bases respectively, with 16 bases between them. The CDR3 nucleotides are TGCGCCAGCAGCCCCGGGACCGCGAGGGCCTACGAGCAGTACTTC. It encodes CASSPGTARAYEQYF.

This clonotype showed up many times. The chain carries TRBV12-3 or TRBV12-4 and TRBJ2-7; possible D gene TRBD1, 5 bases. V lost 3 bases and J 3 bases, leaving 12 bases between the germline ends. The CDR3 extends over 14 amino acids. CDR3 DNA sequence: TGTGCCAGCAGTTTTGCGCAGGGAAACTACGAGCAGTACTTC. Protein: CASSFAQGNYEQYF.

The rearrangement uses TRBV5-5 and TRBJ2-7; the D gene is possibly TRBD1 (6 bases). V gave up 4 bases and J gave up 4 bases, with 18 bases separating them. The CDR3 has 15 amino acids. Germline CDR1 and CDR2: SGHKS and YYEKEE (reference sequence). The CDR3 region has the DNA TGTGCCAGCAGCAGTGAACAGGGATTCGGATACGAGCAGTACTTC. As protein: CASSSEQGFGYEQYF.

This chain links TRBV27 with TRBJ2-1; TRBD2 agrees at 9 bases. Germline V gene sequence: CDR1 MNHEY, CDR2 SMNVEV (reference sequence). Trimming cost V 6 bases and J 2 bases; bases outside gene matches: 5. The CDR3 is 15 residues long. The DNA of the CDR3 is TGTGCCAGCAGCTATAGCGGGAGTACCTACAATGAGCAGTTCTTC. This encodes CASSYSGSTYNEQFF.

This clonotype was picked up a small number of times. This chain links TRBV7-8 with TRBJ2-1, with D perhaps matching TRBD1 or TRBD2 (6 bases each). Trimming pared 5 bases from V and 0 bases from J, leaving 11 bases between. There are 15 residues in the CDR3. The germline V gene encodes CDR1 SGHVS and CDR2 FQNEAQ. The CDR3 region is CASSPEGGSYNEQFF. The CDR3 nucleotides read TGTGCCAGCAGCCCCGAGGGGGGCTCCTACAATGAGCAGTTCTTC.

This clonotype showed up many times. The chain recombines TRBV5-1 with TRBJ1-1; 8 nucleotides line up with TRBD1. J gave up 1 base and V 4 bases, and 6 bases lay outside the gene matches. The CDR3 runs 15 residues. The V gene's germline CDR1 is SGHRS and CDR2 YFSETQ. CDR3: CASSLGQGANTEAFF. CDR3 in DNA: TGCGCCAGCAGCCTAGGCCAGGGGGCGAACACTGAAGCTTTCTTT.

The chain links TRBV7-6 to TRBJ2-5; 10 bases are shared with TRBD1. This CDR3 spans 16 amino acids. The J segment lost 4 bases and the V segment lost 5 bases, leaving 10 bases of the junction unmatched. The germline CDR1 and CDR2 sequences are SGHVS and FNYEAQ. CDR3 in DNA: TGTGCCAGCAGCCCGGTGGGACAGGGGACGGGAGAGACCCAGTACTTC. As protein: CASSPVGQGTGETQYF.

CDR3 DNA sequence: TGCAGTGTATTTAGCGGGAGCTCCTACAATGAGCAGTTCTTC. It codes for CSVFSGSSYNEQFF. The chain links TRBV20-1 to TRBJ2-1, with 9 positions matching TRBD2. Germline V lookup: CDR1 DFQATT, CDR2 SNEGSKA (reference sequence). V lost 7 bases, J lost 0 bases, and 4 bases stayed unmatched. The CDR3 runs to 14 residues.

This clonotype was observed many times. V is TRBV10-2 and J is TRBJ2-3; 9 bases agree with TRBD2. The germline V gene has CDR1 WSHSY and CDR2 SAAADI. V lost 6 bases, J lost 0 bases, and 4 bases stayed unmatched. This CDR3 spans 15 amino acids. CDR3 region: CASRRLAASTDTQYF. The CDR3 region has the DNA TGCGCCAGCAGAAGACTAGCGGCTAGCACAGATACGCAGTATTTT.

This clonotype has only a few counts. The V call is TRBV20-1, the J call TRBJ2-5; the D is unclear. The CDR3 loop spans 12 amino acids. Trimming removed 6 bases from V and 7 bases from J, with 15 bases in between. Germline loops: CDR1 DFQATT, CDR2 SNEGSKA (reference sequence). The chain's CDR3 is CSAPGPWGTQYF. The CDR3 coding sequence is TGCAGTGCCCCCGGGCCTTGGGGGACCCAGTACTTC.

The V and J genes are TRBV15 and TRBJ1-1; TRBD1 matches 7 bases. This CDR3 comprises 16 residues. Germline CDR1 and CDR2: LNHNV and YYDKDF (reference sequence). V shed 1 base, J shed 4 bases, and the junction held 9 bases outside the gene matches. Written as DNA, the CDR3 is TGTGCCACCAGCAGAGGCCTGACAGGGTTTGGCACTGAAGCTTTCTTT. This codes for CATSRGLTGFGTEAFF.

Only a few counts were recorded for this clonotype. DNA of the CDR3: TGCGCACTTGACAGGGAACCTTATCAGCCCCAGCATTTT. The encoded protein is CALDREPYQPQHF. This chain joins TRBV5-1 and TRBJ1-5, with 7 bases fitting TRBD1. Germline loops: CDR1 SGHRS, CDR2 YFSETQ. This CDR3 contains 13 residues.

There are many counts of this clonotype. V usage is TRBV5-1 and J usage is TRBJ2-3, with 10 bases lining up with TRBD2. The trim removed 0 bases at V and 4 bases at J, leaving 2 bases unmatched. This CDR3 has 15 residues. CDR1 and CDR2 (germline): SGHRS, YFSETQ. Written as DNA, the CDR3 is TGCGCCAGCAGCTTGGGACTAGCGGGCGCAGATACGCAGTATTTT. Translation gives CASSLGLAGADTQYF. The whole variable domain, filled in from reference TRBV5-1 and TRBJ2-3, reads KAGVTQTPRYLIKTRGQQVTLSCSPISGHRSVSWYQQTPGQGLQFLFEYFSETQRNKGNFPGRFSGRQFSNSRSEMNVSTLELGDSALYLCASSLGLAGADTQYFGPGTRLTVL.